This T cell receptor (beta chain) emerged from a study of T-cell memory formation after mild COVID-19. Study outcomes and limitations: Most CD4+ clones that shrank were in CM and EM, while CD8+ ones turned up in EMRA.

CDR1 SGHDN and CDR2 FVKESK come from the germline V gene. Trimming left V 1 base short and J 4 bases short, with 17 bases between. The CDR3 sequence is 17 residues long. From the 5' RACE reads, TCRdb called clonotypes with MiXCR, one entry per CDR3 protein. The sample includes about 430,000 distinct CDR3 sequences, more than 20% of them seen just once. On this clonotype itself: Its antigen is as yet unknown.

Sequencing was carried out using PBMCs or a T cell subset sorted from them (not recorded which). This clonotype was obtained from an adult woman who had mild COVID-19 (a few samples of this study predate the infection). Cell type and time point are not known. V usage is TRBV14 and J usage is TRBJ2-1, with D perhaps TRBD1 or TRBD2 (5 bases each). In DNA form, the CDR3 reads TGTGCCAGCAGCCAAGTCGTAGGAGGACATCTGTACAATGAGCAGTTCTTC. This codes for CASSQVVGGHLYNEQFF.